This TCR beta chain was retrieved from a study of spatial heterogeneity in lung cancer. Study-wide context: Sequencing consistently turned up more beta-chain sequences than alpha-chain sequences. Study-level results: Circulating ubiquitous expanded tumor TCRs were observed more frequently at resection than at follow-up.

TCRdb analysed the 5' RACE reads with MiXCR anew, one entry per CDR3 protein. Of 12,000 or so distinct CDR3 sequences listed, roughly an eighth are singletons. Time point meaning: sample taken at primary tumor resection. Sequencing was performed on whole RNA extracted from tumor and nontumor lung tissue, or from frozen PBMC, and the material was left unsorted. This clonotype was recorded at least ten times. Its antigen is undetermined. The clonotype originates from a female donor with early-stage non-small cell lung cancer. The input for sequencing was PBMCs, taken at surgery.

DNA for the CDR3: TGTGCCAGCAGCGCGGACAGGGGGTATAAGACTGAAGCTTTCTTT. Translated, it gives CASSADRGYKTEAFF. The chain carries TRBV9 and TRBJ1-1; 10 positions agree with TRBD1. The CDR3 spans 15 residues. CDR1 is SGDLS, CDR2 YYNGEE, per germline. J gave up 5 bases and V 3 bases, and 7 bases lay outside the gene matches.